Below, one TCR beta chain is given with its context. The antigen is not known. Some 30,000 T cell genomes (around 0.2 ug DNA) went into each sorted-subset replicate. TCRdb keeps only in-frame clones here, not all; method: immunoSEQ multiplex PCR. The table has 2,100,000 or so clones, almost 96% seen once. Per the germline V gene, CDR1 is MGHRA and CDR2 is YSYEKL. The V gene end was trimmed by 0 bases and the J gene end by 7 bases; junction bases not matched to a gene: 8. CDR3 length: 17 amino acids. This record belongs to a study of shared clonotypes between healthy human individuals. The study's findings and limits: Generation probabilities of non-shared clonotypes were lower (relative to those shared by all four donors). Among a handful of donors, roughly 5.4% of naive CD4 clonotypes were found in common.

The chain has TRBV4-1 and TRBJ2-1, with 11 bases that match TRBD2. The clonotype was recovered from a man aged 18 to 29 in good health. The sequenced material came from naive CD4+ T cells sorted from blood. Subset indicated: CD45RA+ positively selected. The CDR3 loop is CASSQDNLAGGGNEQFF. CDR3 sequence (DNA): TGCGCCAGCAGCCAAGATAATCTAGCGGGGGGCGGGAATGAGCAGTTCTTC.